This TCR beta chain was captured in a study of CD8+ T cells in alopecia areata. In the study overall: Administration of oral tofacitinib to treated patients was at 5 to 10 mg twice daily.

Extracted RNA was reverse transcribed, and the resulting cDNA served as sequencing template. Method: immunoSEQ multiplex PCR; TCRdb's copy keeps in-frame clones and lacks some. The table includes 120,000 to 150,000 clones, over 70% detected once. The CDR3 has 18 amino acids. J was trimmed by 0 bases and V by 0 bases; bases with no gene match: 8. CDR1 MGHRA and CDR2 YSYEKL come from the germline V gene. Researchers gathered lesional scalp punch biopsies and peripheral blood from patients with alopecia areata. The receptor was derived from a human donor with alopecia areata. Sequenced here: CD8+ T cells sorted from blood, sampled at week 0. J is TRBJ2-7 and V is TRBV4-1; 10 nucleotides agree with TRBD1. The CDR3 loop reads CASSQDQTGTGVSYEQYF. The CDR3, as DNA: TGCGCCAGCAGCCAAGATCAAACCGGGACAGGGGTCTCCTACGAGCAGTACTTC.